The 20 T cell receptor beta chains listed next were all sequenced from one sample in a study of blood T cell repertoires in COVID-19. Libraries were prepared by immunoSEQ multiplex PCR; TCRdb keeps only in-frame clonotypes and omits some of them. Of 50,000 to 75,000 clones in the sample, over 85% were seen once. Specimen: peripheral blood. Receptors were obtained from a man between 65 and 85 years old with active COVID-19.

CDR3 residues: CASSLALAGRETQYF. In DNA form, the CDR3 reads TGTGCCAGCAGTTTAGCCCTGGCAGGGAGGGAGACCCAGTACTTC. The rearrangement joins TRBV28 to TRBJ2-5; possibly TRBD2 for D (6 bases). The V end lost 2 bases, the J end lost 5 bases, and 15 bases lay between the germline ends. There are 15 residues in the CDR3. CDR1 is MDHEN and CDR2 is SYDVKM in the germline V gene.

The gene calls are TRBV6-2 or TRBV6-3 and TRBJ2-5; 7 bases map to TRBD2. The CDR3 has 14 amino acids. Trimming at V came to 4 bases and at J to 1 base, leaving 3 bases not matched to a gene. Looked up from germline, CDR1 is MNHEY and CDR2 is SVGEGT. For the CDR3, the DNA is TGTGCCAGCAGTTCAGCGGGGCTCCAAGAGACCCAGTACTTC. Its translation is CASSSAGLQETQYF.

J is TRBJ1-6 and V is TRBV9; TRBD1 agrees at 11 bases. Looked up from germline, CDR1 is SGDLS and CDR2 is YYNGEE. This CDR3 comprises 16 residues. V lost 4 bases to trimming and J lost 4 bases; unmatched junction nucleotides: 4. CDR3 DNA sequence: TGTGCCAGCAGCACGGGACAGGGGGGTTATAATTCACCCCTCCACTTT. Its protein product is CASSTGQGGYNSPLHF.

CDR3 bases: TGCGCCAGCAGCCCTCTAATCGGACAGGGGGAGTATGAGCAGTTCTTC. Protein: CASSPLIGQGEYEQFF. The rearrangement links TRBV5-1 to TRBJ2-1, with 10 bases lining up with TRBD1. The CDR3 has 16 amino acids. J gave up 8 bases and V 4 bases, and 12 bases lay outside the gene matches. The germline V gene encodes CDR1 SGHRS and CDR2 YFSETQ.

This clone appeared a few times. J is TRBJ2-2 and V is TRBV4-2; the match to TRBD2 covers 8 bases. Trimming at V came to 2 bases and at J to 0 bases, leaving 5 bases not matched to a gene. The CDR3 is 17 amino acids. The germline gives CDR1 LGHNA, CDR2 YNFKEQ. The CDR3 here is CASSQISGGPNTGELFF. The CDR3 DNA reads as TGTGCCAGCAGCCAAATCAGCGGGGGCCCGAACACCGGGGAGCTGTTTTTT.

The DNA for the CDR3 is TGCGCCAGCAGCCAATCCGACAGTGACTCTGGAAACACCATATATTTT. Translation: CASSQSDSDSGNTIYF. The rearrangement uses TRBV4-1 and TRBJ1-3, with D possibly TRBD1 on 5 matching bases. CDR1 is MGHRA, CDR2 YSYEKL, per germline. The CDR3 is 16 residues long. V shed 2 bases and J shed 0 bases, with 11 bases lying between them.

The chain employs TRBV6-5 and TRBJ2-7, with 7 bases identical to TRBD2. Unmatched junction bases numbered 1, after V lost 5 bases and J lost 0 bases. Germline CDR1 and CDR2: MNHEY and SVGAGI. The CDR3 is 13 amino acids. The CDR3 protein is CASSSGDSYEQYV. Here the CDR3 DNA reads TGTGCCAGCAGTAGCGGGGACTCCTACGAGCAGTACGTC.

The gene calls are TRBV12-3 or TRBV12-4 and TRBJ1-2, with D maybe TRBD1 (6 bases). CDR3 length: 13 amino acids. V dropped 3 bases and J dropped 8 bases, with 13 bases sitting between them. The CDR3 spells CASSFKGEVGYTF. The CDR3 DNA follows: TGTGCCAGCAGTTTTAAGGGGGAAGTGGGCTACACCTTC.

The V call is TRBV5-4, the J call TRBJ1-1, with TRBD1 matching over 7 bases. This CDR3 has 14 residues. Per germline, CDR1 SGHNT and CDR2 YYREEE (reference sequence). With V trimmed by 4 bases and J by 8 bases, 11 bases remained unmatched. CDR3 nucleotide sequence: TGTGCCAGCAGCCGACAGACAGGGTCTCTCGAAGCTTTCTTT. This codes for CASSRQTGSLEAFF.

This clone was seen only once. V usage is TRBV9 and J usage is TRBJ1-3; possible D gene TRBD1, 5 bases. From germline, CDR1 is SGDLS and CDR2 YYNGEE. The CDR3 runs 16 residues. The V and J ends lost 4 bases and 4 bases respectively, with 18 bases between them. In DNA, the CDR3 is TGTGCCAGCAGCCAGACCTCCAGGGCGGCAGGAAACACCATATATTTT. Its translation: CASSQTSRAAGNTIYF.

V usage is TRBV5-4 and J usage is TRBJ2-5, with D possibly matching TRBD1 (6 bases). Trimming removed 3 bases from V and 2 bases from J, with 11 bases in between. Germline V gene lookup returns CDR1 SGHNT and CDR2 YYREEE (reference sequence). The CDR3 extends over 14 amino acids. CDR3 in amino acids: CASSSRTEQETQYF. The CDR3 DNA is TGTGCCAGCAGCTCGAGGACAGAACAAGAGACCCAGTACTTC.

The CDR3 bases are TGTGCCAGCAGCGTCCGAGCGGGGGGGCCAAATACGCAGTATTTT. Residues: CASSVRAGGPNTQYF. The chain is built from TRBV5-8 and TRBJ2-3, with 10 bases that match TRBD2. The J segment lost 7 bases and the V segment lost 4 bases, leaving 9 bases of the junction unmatched. This CDR3 has 15 amino acids. CDR1 SGHTS and CDR2 YDEGEE come from the germline V gene. The whole variable domain, remainder taken from reference TRBV5-8 and TRBJ2-3, is EAGVTQSPTHLIKTRGQQATLRCSPISGHTSVYWYQQALGLGLQFLLWYDEGEERNRGNFPPRFSGRQFPNYSSELNVNALELEDSALYLCASSVRAGGPNTQYFGPGTRLTVL.

This clone was counted a single time. The genes are TRBV19 and TRBJ2-7; unclear D gene. Trimming left V 4 bases short and J 7 bases short, with 14 bases between. The CDR3 consists of 13 residues. Germline V gene sequence: CDR1 LNHDA, CDR2 SQIVND (reference sequence). For the CDR3, the DNA is TGTGCCAGTAGTAGTCAGACTGATCGGGAGCAGTACTTC. Translating it yields CASSSQTDREQYF. Variable domain in full (rest from reference TRBV19 and TRBJ2-7): DGGITQSPKYLFRKEGQNVTLSCEQNLNHDAMYWYRQDPGQGLRLIYYSQIVNDFQKGDIAEGYSVSREKKESFPLTVTSAQKNPTAFYLCASSSQTDREQYFGPGTRLTVT.

This chain uses TRBV3-1 (or the pseudogene TRBV3-2) with TRBJ1-2; D gene ambiguous. Trimming took 2 bases from V and 7 from J, leaving 5 bases between them. CDR3 length: 11 residues. Germline loops: CDR1 LGHDT, CDR2 YNNKEL (reference sequence). For the CDR3, the DNA is TGTGCCAGCAGCCAATCATTTGGCTACACCTTC. This encodes CASSQSFGYTF.

A single count supports this clone. The chain recombines TRBV7-2 with TRBJ1-4; D remains unclear. Looked up from germline, CDR1 is SGHTA and CDR2 is FQGNSA. This CDR3 spans 15 amino acids. V lost 1 base and J lost 6, with 12 bases in between. The CDR3 bases are TGTGCCAGCAGCTTAGTTCTAGCGGGGTATGAAAAACTGTTTTTT. It specifies CASSLVLAGYEKLFF.

The chain combines TRBV11-3 with TRBJ1-2; the D is unclear. V dropped 0 bases and J dropped 0 bases, with 14 bases sitting between them. CDR1 and CDR2 from the germline V gene are SGHNT and YENEEA. There are 17 residues in the CDR3. CDR3: CASSLELADRSNYGYTF. The CDR3 DNA reads as TGTGCCAGCAGCTTAGAACTAGCGGACCGATCTAACTATGGCTACACCTTC. Variable domain in full (rest from reference TRBV11-3 and TRBJ1-2): EAGVVQSPRYKIIEKKQPVAFWCNPISGHNTLYWYLQNLGQGPELLIRYENEEAVDDSQLPKDRFSAERLKGVDSTLKIQPAELGDSAVYLCASSLELADRSNYGYTFGSGTRLTVV.

V gene TRBV6-6 combines with J gene TRBJ2-5; D is possibly TRBD2 (6 bases). The CDR3 runs 14 residues. Trimming shortened V by 5 bases and J by 7 bases, and 17 bases separated the two germline ends. Germline V lookup: CDR1 MNHNY, CDR2 SVGAGI (reference sequence). This CDR3 is CASSRDSSSGTQYF. CDR3 in DNA: TGTGCCAGCAGTCGGGACTCCTCAAGTGGGACCCAGTACTTC.

The rearrangement uses TRBV12-3 or TRBV12-4 and TRBJ1-2; a possible D gene is TRBD1 (6 bases). This CDR3 region has 13 residues. The germline V and J ends were trimmed by 6 bases and 4 bases, with 12 bases remaining between them. DNA of the CDR3: TGTGCCAGCAGCCCAGGGGCGGGCTATGGCTACACCTTC. It yields the protein CASSPGAGYGYTF.

The chain couples TRBV5-1 to TRBJ2-1, with TRBD1 identical over 7 bases. Trimming took 2 bases from V and 7 from J; bases not matched to a gene: 6. CDR3 length equals 14 residues. Germline loops: CDR1 SGHRS, CDR2 YFSETQ. The CDR3 loop reads CASSFEQGTNEQFF. CDR3 DNA: TGCGCCAGCAGCTTCGAACAGGGGACGAATGAGCAGTTCTTC.

This chain joins TRBV27 and TRBJ2-1; 7 bases agree with TRBD2. CDR1 and CDR2 (germline): MNHEY, SMNVEV (reference sequence). The CDR3 runs to 14 residues. Germline trimming cut 5 bases from V and 3 bases from J; bases unmatched to any gene: 4. The CDR3 DNA reads TGTGCCAGCAGTGGGACTAACCACTACAATGAGCAGTTCTTC. The encoded protein is CASSGTNHYNEQFF.